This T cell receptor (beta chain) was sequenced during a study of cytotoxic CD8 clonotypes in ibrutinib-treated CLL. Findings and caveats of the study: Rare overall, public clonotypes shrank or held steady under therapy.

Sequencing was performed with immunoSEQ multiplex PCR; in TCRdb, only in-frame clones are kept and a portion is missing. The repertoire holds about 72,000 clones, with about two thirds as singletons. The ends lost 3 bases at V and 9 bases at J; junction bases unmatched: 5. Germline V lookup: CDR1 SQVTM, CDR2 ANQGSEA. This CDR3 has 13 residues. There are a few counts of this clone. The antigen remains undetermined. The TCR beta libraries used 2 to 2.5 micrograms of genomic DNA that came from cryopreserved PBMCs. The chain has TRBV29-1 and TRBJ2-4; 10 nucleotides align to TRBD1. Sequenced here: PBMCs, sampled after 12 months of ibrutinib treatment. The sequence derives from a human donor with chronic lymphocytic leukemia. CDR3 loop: CSVEARTGGIQYF. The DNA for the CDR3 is TGCAGCGTTGAGGCCAGGACAGGGGGCATTCAGTACTTC.